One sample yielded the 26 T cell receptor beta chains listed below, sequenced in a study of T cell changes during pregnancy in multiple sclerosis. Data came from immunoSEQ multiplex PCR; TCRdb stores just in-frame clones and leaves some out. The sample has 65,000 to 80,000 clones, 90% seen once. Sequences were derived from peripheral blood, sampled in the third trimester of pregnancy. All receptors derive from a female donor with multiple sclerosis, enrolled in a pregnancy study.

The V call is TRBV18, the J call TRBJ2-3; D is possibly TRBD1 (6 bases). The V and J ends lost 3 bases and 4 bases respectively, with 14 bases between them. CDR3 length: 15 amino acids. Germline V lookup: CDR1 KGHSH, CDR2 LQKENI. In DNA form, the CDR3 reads TGTGCCAGCTCACCCTTCGACAGGTACGCAGATACGCAGTATTTT. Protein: CASSPFDRYADTQYF.

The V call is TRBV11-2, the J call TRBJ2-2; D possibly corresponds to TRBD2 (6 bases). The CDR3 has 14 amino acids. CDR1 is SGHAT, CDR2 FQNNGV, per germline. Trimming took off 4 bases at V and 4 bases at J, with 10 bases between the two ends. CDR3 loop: CASSSQTSTGELFF. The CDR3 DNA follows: TGTGCCAGCAGCTCCCAGACTAGCACCGGGGAGCTGTTTTTT. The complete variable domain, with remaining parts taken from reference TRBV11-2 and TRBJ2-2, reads EAGVAQSPRYKIIEKRQSVAFWCNPISGHATLYWYQQILGQGPKLLIQFQNNGVVDDSQLPKDRFSAERLKGVDSTLKIQPAKLEDSAVYLCASSSQTSTGELFFGEGSRLTVL.

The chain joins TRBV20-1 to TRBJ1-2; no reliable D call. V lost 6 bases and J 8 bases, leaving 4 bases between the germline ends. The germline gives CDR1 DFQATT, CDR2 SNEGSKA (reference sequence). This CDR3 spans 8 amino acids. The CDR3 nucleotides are TGCAGTGCGGGCGGCTACACCTTC. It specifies CSAGGYTF.

The CDR3 is CASSQDSGAYEQYF. In DNA, the CDR3 is TGCGCCAGCAGCCAAGACTCGGGGGCCTACGAGCAGTACTTC. The chain joins TRBV4-3 to TRBJ2-7; possibly TRBD2 for D (6 bases). Germline V gives CDR1 LGHNA, CDR2 YSLEER. V was trimmed by 0 bases and J by 2 bases, leaving 8 bases between them. The CDR3 loop spans 14 amino acids.

DNA of the CDR3: TGTGCCAGCAGTGATGAGGGCTACACCTTC. It translates to CASSDEGYTF. The chain couples TRBV2 to TRBJ1-2; D gene ambiguous. V lost 3 bases to trimming and J lost 8 bases, with 4 bases between them. This CDR3 is built from 10 residues. Germline V gene data show CDR1 as SNHLY and CDR2 as FYNNEI.

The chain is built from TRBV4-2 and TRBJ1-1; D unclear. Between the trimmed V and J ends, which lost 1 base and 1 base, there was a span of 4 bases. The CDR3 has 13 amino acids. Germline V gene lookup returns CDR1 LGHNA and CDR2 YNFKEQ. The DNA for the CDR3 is TGTGCCAGCAGCCAAGCAGGGAACACTGAAGCTTTCTTT. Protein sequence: CASSQAGNTEAFF.

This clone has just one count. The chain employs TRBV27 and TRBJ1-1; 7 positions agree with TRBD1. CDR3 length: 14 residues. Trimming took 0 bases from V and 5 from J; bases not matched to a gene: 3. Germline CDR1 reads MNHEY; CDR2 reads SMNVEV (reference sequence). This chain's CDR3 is CASSLSGGTTEAFF. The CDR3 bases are TGTGCCAGCAGTTTATCAGGGGGCACGACTGAAGCTTTCTTT.

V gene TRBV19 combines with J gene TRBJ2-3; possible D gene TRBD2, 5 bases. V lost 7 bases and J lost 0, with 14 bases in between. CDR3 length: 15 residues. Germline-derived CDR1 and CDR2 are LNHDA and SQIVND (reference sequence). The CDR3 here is CASTSSDYSTDTQYF. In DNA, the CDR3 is TGTGCCAGTACTAGTTCAGACTATAGCACAGATACGCAGTATTTT. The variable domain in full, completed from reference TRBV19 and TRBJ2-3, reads DGGITQSPKYLFRKEGQNVTLSCEQNLNHDAMYWYRQDPGQGLRLIYYSQIVNDFQKGDIAEGYSVSREKKESFPLTVTSAQKNPTAFYLCASTSSDYSTDTQYFGPGTRLTVL.

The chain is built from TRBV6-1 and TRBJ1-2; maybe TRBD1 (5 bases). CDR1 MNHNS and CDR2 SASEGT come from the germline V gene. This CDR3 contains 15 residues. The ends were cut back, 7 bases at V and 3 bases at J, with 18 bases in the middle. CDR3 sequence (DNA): TGTGCCAGCAACCAGGGACTGCGGCTTGACTATGGCTACACCTTC. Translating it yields CASNQGLRLDYGYTF.

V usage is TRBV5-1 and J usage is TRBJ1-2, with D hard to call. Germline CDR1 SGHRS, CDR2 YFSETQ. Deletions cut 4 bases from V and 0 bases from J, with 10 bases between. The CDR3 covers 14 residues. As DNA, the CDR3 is TGCGCCAGCAGCGGCGGGGAAGCTAACTATGGCTACACCTTC. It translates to CASSGGEANYGYTF.

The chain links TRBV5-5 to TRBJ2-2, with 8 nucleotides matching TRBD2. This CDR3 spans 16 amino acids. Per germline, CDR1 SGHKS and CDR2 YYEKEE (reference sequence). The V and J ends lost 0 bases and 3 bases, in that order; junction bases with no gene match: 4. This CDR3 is CASSLVSGRDTGELFF. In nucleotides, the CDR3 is TGTGCCAGCAGCTTGGTGAGCGGGAGAGACACCGGGGAGCTGTTTTTT.

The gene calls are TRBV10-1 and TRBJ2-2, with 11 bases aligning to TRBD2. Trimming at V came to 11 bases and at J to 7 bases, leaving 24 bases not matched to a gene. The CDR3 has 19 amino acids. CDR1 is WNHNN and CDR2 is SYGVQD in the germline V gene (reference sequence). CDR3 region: CAPRWTRTSGSTLIGELFF. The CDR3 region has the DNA TGCGCCCCCCGTTGGACTAGAACTAGCGGGAGTACCTTGATCGGGGAGCTGTTTTTT.

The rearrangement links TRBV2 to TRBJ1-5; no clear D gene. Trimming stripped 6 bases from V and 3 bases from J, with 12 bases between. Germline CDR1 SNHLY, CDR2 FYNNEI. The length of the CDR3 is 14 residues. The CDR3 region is CASRGRVDNQPQHF. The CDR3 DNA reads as TGTGCCAGCAGGGGTCGGGTGGACAATCAGCCCCAGCATTTT.

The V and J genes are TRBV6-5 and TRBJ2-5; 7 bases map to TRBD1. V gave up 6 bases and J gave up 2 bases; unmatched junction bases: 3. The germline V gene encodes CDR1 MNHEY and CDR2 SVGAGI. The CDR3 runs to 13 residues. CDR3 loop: CASRQGLQETQYF. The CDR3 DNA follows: TGTGCCAGCAGACAGGGGTTACAAGAGACCCAGTACTTC.

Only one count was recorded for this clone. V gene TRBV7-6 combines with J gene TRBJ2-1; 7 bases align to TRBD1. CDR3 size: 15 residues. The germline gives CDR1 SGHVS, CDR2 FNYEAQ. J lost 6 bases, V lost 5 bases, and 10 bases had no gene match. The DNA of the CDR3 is TGTGCCAGCAGCGCCCGACAGGGAAGAGGCAATGAGCAGTTCTTC. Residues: CASSARQGRGNEQFF.

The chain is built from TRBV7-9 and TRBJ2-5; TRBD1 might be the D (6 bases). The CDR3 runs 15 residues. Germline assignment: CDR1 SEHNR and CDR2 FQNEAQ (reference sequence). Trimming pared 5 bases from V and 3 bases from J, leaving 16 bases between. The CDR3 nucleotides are TGTGCCAGCAGCCCCTACCCGGACAGAAAAGAGACCCAGTACTTC. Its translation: CASSPYPDRKETQYF.

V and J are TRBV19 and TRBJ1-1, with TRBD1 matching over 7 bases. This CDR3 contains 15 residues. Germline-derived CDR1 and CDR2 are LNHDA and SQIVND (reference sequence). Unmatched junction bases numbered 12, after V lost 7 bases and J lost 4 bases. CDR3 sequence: CASTGTANLGTEAFF. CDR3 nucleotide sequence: TGTGCCAGTACAGGGACAGCTAACTTGGGCACTGAAGCTTTCTTT. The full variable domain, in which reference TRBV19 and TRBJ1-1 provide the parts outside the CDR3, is DGGITQSPKYLFRKEGQNVTLSCEQNLNHDAMYWYRQDPGQGLRLIYYSQIVNDFQKGDIAEGYSVSREKKESFPLTVTSAQKNPTAFYLCASTGTANLGTEAFFGQGTRLTVV.

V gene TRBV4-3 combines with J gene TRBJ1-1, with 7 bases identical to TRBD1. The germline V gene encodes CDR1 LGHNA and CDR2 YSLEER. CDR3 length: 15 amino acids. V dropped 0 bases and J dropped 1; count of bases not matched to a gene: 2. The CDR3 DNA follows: TGCGCCAGCAGCCAAGATTACAGGGGGAACACTGAAGCTTTCTTT. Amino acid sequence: CASSQDYRGNTEAFF.

In DNA form, the CDR3 reads TGTGCCAGCGAACGGGACACTGCCTACGAGCAGTACTTC. Translation gives CASERDTAYEQYF. The J gene is TRBJ2-7, the V gene TRBV6-1; D possibly corresponds to TRBD1 (6 bases). This CDR3 is built from 13 residues. CDR1 is MNHNS, CDR2 SASEGT, per germline. The V end was cut by 8 bases, the J end by 2 bases, with 13 bases between.

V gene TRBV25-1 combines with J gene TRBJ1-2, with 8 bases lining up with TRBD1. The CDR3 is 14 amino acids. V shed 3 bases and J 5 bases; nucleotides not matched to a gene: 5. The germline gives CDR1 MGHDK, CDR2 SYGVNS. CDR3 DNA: TGTGCCAGCAGTGATGACAGGGGAGAGTATGGCTACACCTTC. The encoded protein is CASSDDRGEYGYTF.

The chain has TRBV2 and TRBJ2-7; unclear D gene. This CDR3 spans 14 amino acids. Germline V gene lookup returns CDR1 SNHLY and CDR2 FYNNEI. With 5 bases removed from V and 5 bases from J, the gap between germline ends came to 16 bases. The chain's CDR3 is CASSPIQARHEQYF. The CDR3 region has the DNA TGTGCCAGCAGTCCCATCCAGGCCCGGCACGAGCAGTACTTC.

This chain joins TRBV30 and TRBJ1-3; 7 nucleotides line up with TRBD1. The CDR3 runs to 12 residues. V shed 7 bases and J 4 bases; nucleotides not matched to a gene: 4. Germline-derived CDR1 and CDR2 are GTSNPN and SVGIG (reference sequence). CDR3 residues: CAFHRGGNTIYF. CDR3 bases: TGTGCCTTTCACAGGGGAGGAAACACCATATATTTT.

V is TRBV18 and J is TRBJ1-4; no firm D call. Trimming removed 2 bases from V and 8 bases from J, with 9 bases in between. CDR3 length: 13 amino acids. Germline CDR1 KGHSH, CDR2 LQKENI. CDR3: CASSPASGEKLFF. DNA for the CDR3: TGTGCCAGCTCACCAGCGTCCGGGGAAAAACTGTTTTTT.

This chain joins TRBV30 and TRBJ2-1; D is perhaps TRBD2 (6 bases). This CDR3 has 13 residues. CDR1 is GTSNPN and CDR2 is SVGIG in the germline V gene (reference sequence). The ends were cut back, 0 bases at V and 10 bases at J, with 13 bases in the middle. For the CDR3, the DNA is TGTGCCTGGAGTGTAAGTGCACGGGAGGAGCAGTTCTTC. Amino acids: CAWSVSAREEQFF.

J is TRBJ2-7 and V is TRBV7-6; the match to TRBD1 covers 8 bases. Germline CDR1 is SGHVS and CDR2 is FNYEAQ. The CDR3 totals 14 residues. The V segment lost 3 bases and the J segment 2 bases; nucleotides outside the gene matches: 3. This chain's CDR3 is CASSFDRGPYEQYF. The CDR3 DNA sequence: TGTGCCAGCAGCTTTGACAGGGGCCCCTACGAGCAGTACTTC.

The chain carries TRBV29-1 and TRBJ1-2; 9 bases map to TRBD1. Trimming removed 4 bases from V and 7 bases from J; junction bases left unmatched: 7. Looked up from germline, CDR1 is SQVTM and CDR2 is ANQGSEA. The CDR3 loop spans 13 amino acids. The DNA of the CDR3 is TGCAGCGTTGTGGAACAGGGGGCTCGTGGCTACACCTTC. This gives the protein CSVVEQGARGYTF.